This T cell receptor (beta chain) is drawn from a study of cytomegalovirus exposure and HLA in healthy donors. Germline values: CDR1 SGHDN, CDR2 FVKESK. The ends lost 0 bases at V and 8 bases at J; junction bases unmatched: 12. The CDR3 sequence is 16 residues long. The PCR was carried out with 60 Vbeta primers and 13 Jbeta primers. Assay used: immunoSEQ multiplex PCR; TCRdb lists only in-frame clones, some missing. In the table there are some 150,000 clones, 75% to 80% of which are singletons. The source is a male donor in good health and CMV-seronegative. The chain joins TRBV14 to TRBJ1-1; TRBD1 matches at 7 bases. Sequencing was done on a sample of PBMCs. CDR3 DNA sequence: TGTGCCAGCAGCCAAGATTGGGAGAGGGGGCGCTCCGAAGCTTTCTTT. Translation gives CASSQDWERGRSEAFF.